This TCR beta chain was retrieved from a study of shared clonotypes between healthy human individuals (TCRdb year 2020). Study-wide context: The cohort included three men and a couple of women between 18 and 49 years of age. For each donor, CD4 naive and CD4 memory were each given three plates, CD8 naive was given two plates, and CD8 memory was given one plate. To estimate repertoire size and how much clonotype sharing occurs between individuals, the study deeply sequenced the blood TCR repertoires of five or six healthy adults. Libraries were prepared and TCR repertoires were sequenced by different laboratories using diverse techniques, in order to increase sequencing depth and limit assay-specific biases. Between about 0.85 and 9.5 billion PBMCs per donor were obtained by leukapheresis. Overall study results and their limits: Only blood was sampled, and tissue TCR repertoires likely differ from those in blood. About 5% of naive CD4, 3.5% of naive CD8, 2.3% of memory CD4, and 0.4% of memory CD8 clonotypes were shared across several donors. Larger estimated clonotype richness was generally found for naive subsets than for memory subsets. Even with the large sequencing depth, rarefaction of the sorted-subset datasets indicated that sequencing was incomplete. Compared with non-shared clonotypes, clonotypes shared by all four sorted-subset donors had higher generation probabilities. The small number of donors limited the genetic and exposure-history diversity represented. Pairwise subsampling indicated that sequencing depth was expected to affect the degree of clonotype sharing among donors.

Trimming takes 1 base from V and 8 bases from J, and the germline ends sit 15 bases apart. In the germline V gene, CDR1 corresponds to LGHNA and CDR2 to YNFKEQ. Taken from cysteine to phenylalanine, the CDR3 has 15 residues. The only DNA kept is the CDR3, 45 bases in frame from the first base. Of note for this clone: The target of this receptor is not known. One base away there is no much larger clone; base qualities are not given.

Donors were healthy HIV-negative adults with no recently reported acute infections or vaccinations. All donors were Caucasian adults living in Nashville, Tennessee, USA. CD4+ T cells were enriched by magnetic negative selection; naive cells were then positively selected on CD45RA, and the negative fraction formed the memory subset. Blood was obtained by leukapheresis, after which PBMCs were separated by Ficoll-Histopaque density gradient centrifugation and cryopreserved in liquid nitrogen vapor phase. Purity and quantity of every magnetically sorted T cell population were checked by analytical flow cytometry. Genomic DNA was isolated from every sorted fraction and measured by UV absorbance on a Nanodrop 2000c. Using the deep immunoSEQ assay, TCR CDR3 regions were amplified from genomic DNA by multiplex PCR. Genomic DNA extracted from each cell subset was distributed evenly over all wells of several immunoSEQ 96-well plates, and each plate served as one replicate. Each replicate PCR for sorted subsets received around 200 ng genomic DNA, equal to 30,000 or so T cell genomes. Purified libraries were quantified with a Qubit 3.0 fluorometer, sized on a Bioanalyzer 2100, and re-quantified with the KAPA Library Quantification kit. Each immunoSEQ 96-well plate was sequenced on its own single-read 150-cycle Illumina NextSeq 550 flow cell. In the source study's methods: Because only junctional sequences without quality scores were contained in the immunoSEQ output, filtering matching that applied to full-length reads could not be performed. Sequences were annotated with PyIR, a Python wrapper for IgBLAST v1.9, using IMGT germline references to assign V/J genes and CDR3. Reads with weak V/J assignments (E-value above 1e-6), missing CDR3, stop codons, out-of-frame junctions, or ambiguous translated residues were removed. V3J clonotypes were defined by identical inferred V gene, J gene, and CDR3 amino acid sequence. Percentage overlap between repertoires was computed as shared unique clonotypes divided by the size of the smaller repertoire. Richness of each repertoire was evaluated using RTK rarefaction, the Chao1 estimator, and Recon v2.1 estimates of unobserved clonotypes. OLGA was used to compute generation probabilities for all TCRbeta clonotypes that the gDNA method yielded from a handful of donors. Held by TCRdb, this immuneACCESS table contains in-frame sequences only and omits some clones. Under half of the omission traces to an unresolved V gene where checked; the cause of the rest is unknown. The V and J calls and the clone size are those of that table, but D and trimming were determined from the DNA. The sample table lists about 2.4 million clones, 90% to 95% of them with a count of one. The leading ten clones occupy 0.36% of the sample.

The sequencing sample was made of naive CD4+ T cells from PBMCs. The cell subset or site label for this specimen denotes: CD45RA+ positively selected. The chain was built from TRBV4-2 and TRBJ2-4; TRBD2 is perhaps the D gene, given 6 matching bases. This clonotype was sampled from a man between 18 and 29 years old in good health. Some clones in this sample may be carry-over from other donors' samples. Here is the DNA: TGTGCCAGCAGCCAAGCTTCTGGGGACTCACACATTCAGTACTTC. The resulting protein is CASSQASGDSHIQYF.